This TCR beta chain was captured by sequencing in a study of OX40 agonist ivuxolimab in advanced cancers. Study-wide context: Dose-escalation subjects each had hepatocellular carcinoma, melanoma, renal cell or head and neck cancer. Aged roughly 23 to 79 with a mean of about 63 years, they were under 85% male. Study results and caveats: No determination was made of the antigen specificity of the expanded peripheral T cells.

Blood specimens came from baseline, cycle 4 day 1, and cycle 7 day 1. To note about this clone: Antigen unknown.

Clones were sequenced by immunoSEQ multiplex PCR, and TCRdb holds only the in-frame ones, with some missing. The repertoire holds 57,000 or so clones, with approximately 86% as singletons. Germline CDR1 and CDR2: MNHEY and SVGAGI. The CDR3 length is 15 residues. The V gene end was trimmed by 5 bases and the J gene end by 3 bases; junction bases not matched to a gene: 6. This chain uses TRBV6-5 with TRBJ1-3, with 8 bases that match TRBD1. Material: CD4+ or CD8+ T cells sorted from blood, obtained in a trial of the OX40 agonist ivuxolimab. This receptor was obtained from an adult with an advanced solid tumor such as melanoma, head and neck, liver or kidney cancer. The CDR3 sequence: CASSPPDRVGNTIYF. The CDR3 DNA is TGTGCCAGCAGTCCCCCGGACAGGGTTGGAAACACCATATATTTT.